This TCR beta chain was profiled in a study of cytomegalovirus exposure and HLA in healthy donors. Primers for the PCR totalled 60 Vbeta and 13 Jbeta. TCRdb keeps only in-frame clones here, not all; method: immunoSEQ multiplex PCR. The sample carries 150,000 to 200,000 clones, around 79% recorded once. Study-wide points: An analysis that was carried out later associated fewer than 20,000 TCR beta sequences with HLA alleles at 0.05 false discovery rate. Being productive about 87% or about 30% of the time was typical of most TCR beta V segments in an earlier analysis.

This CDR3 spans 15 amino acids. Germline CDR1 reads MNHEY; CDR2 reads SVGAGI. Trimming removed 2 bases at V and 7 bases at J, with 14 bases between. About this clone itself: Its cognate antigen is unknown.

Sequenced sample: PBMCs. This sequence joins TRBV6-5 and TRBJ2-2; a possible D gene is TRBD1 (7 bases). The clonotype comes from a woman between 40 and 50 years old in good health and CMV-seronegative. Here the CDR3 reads CASSYPGRGVGELFF. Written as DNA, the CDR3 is TGTGCCAGCAGTTACCCGGGCAGGGGGGTCGGGGAGCTGTTTTTT.